The 11 T cell receptor beta chains presented below share a single source sample, sequenced in a study of cytomegalovirus exposure and HLA in healthy donors listed by TCRdb under 2017. The receptor library was made with the immunoSEQ multiplex PCR assay. The multiplex PCR relied on a mix of 60 forward primers for TCR Vbeta segments and 13 reverse primers for TCR Jbeta segments. TCRdb holds this immuneACCESS table with in-frame rearrangements only. Some clones are missing; in checked studies, unresolved V genes explain under half, and the rest has no known cause. This sample holds some 240,000 clones; approximately 91% were observed only once. 1.5% to 2% of the sample goes to the ten largest clones. The sequenced sample was PBMCs. Receptors originate from a girl aged 2 to 9 in good health and CMV-seronegative.

The chain is built from TRBV30 and TRBJ2-7, with D perhaps matching TRBD1 (6 bases). V lost 4 bases and J lost 7, with 14 bases in between. Per the germline V gene, CDR1 is GTSNPN and CDR2 is SVGIG (reference sequence). This CDR3 comprises 12 residues. CDR3 sequence: CAWIREGGEQYF. CDR3 bases: TGTGCCTGGATCAGGGAAGGGGGTGAGCAGTACTTC.

The rearrangement joins TRBV11-2 to TRBJ2-1, with 8 bases aligning to TRBD1. Germline assignment: CDR1 SGHAT and CDR2 FQNNGV. V lost 2 bases to trimming and J lost 0 bases; unmatched junction nucleotides: 3. CDR3 length: 16 residues. CDR3 loop: CASSLTGGYSYNEQFF. The CDR3 nucleotides are TGTGCCAGCAGCTTAACAGGGGGTTACTCCTACAATGAGCAGTTCTTC. The full variable domain, rest sourced from reference TRBV11-2 and TRBJ2-1, is EAGVAQSPRYKIIEKRQSVAFWCNPISGHATLYWYQQILGQGPKLLIQFQNNGVVDDSQLPKDRFSAERLKGVDSTLKIQPAKLEDSAVYLCASSLTGGYSYNEQFFGPGTRLTVL.

This clone was counted only a few times. The chain links TRBV30 to TRBJ2-7; tentatively, D is TRBD1 (6 bases). The CDR3 is made up of 16 amino acids. CDR1 GTSNPN and CDR2 SVGIG come from the germline V gene (reference sequence). The ends were cut back, 1 base at V and 0 bases at J, with 16 bases in the middle. The CDR3 reads CAWSDGTTSSSYEQYF. For the CDR3, the DNA is TGTGCCTGGAGTGACGGGACAACTAGTTCCTCCTACGAGCAGTACTTC.

The CDR3 bases are TGTGCCAGTAGTCAACAGGGGGGGTATGGCTACACCTTC. Its translation: CASSQQGGYGYTF. The chain has TRBV19 and TRBJ1-2, with 8 bases matching TRBD1. The CDR3 is made up of 13 amino acids. Trimming cost V 5 bases and J 5 bases; bases outside gene matches: 4. Per the germline V gene, CDR1 is LNHDA and CDR2 is SQIVND (reference sequence).

The sample holds one count of this clone. The chain carries TRBV29-1 and TRBJ2-5; D unresolved. V gave up 3 bases and J gave up 6 bases, with 11 bases separating them. In germline, CDR1 is SQVTM, CDR2 ANQGSEA. This CDR3 region has 12 residues. The CDR3: CSVERVMKTQYF. As DNA, the CDR3 is TGCAGCGTTGAGCGCGTGATGAAGACCCAGTACTTC.

The chain couples TRBV19 to TRBJ2-5; tentative D call: TRBD1 (5 bases). CDR1 LNHDA and CDR2 SQIVND come from the germline V gene (reference sequence). There are 15 residues in the CDR3. V shed 4 bases and J shed 2 bases, with 14 bases lying between them. The CDR3 coding sequence is TGTGCCAGTAGTACCTCAGGGTCGAGGCAAGAGACCCAGTACTTC. Translated, it gives CASSTSGSRQETQYF.

This chain links TRBV28 with TRBJ1-5; 7 bases align to TRBD1. V trimming: 4 bases; J trimming: 3 bases; junction bases outside the gene matches: 3. CDR3 length: 14 amino acids. The germline gives CDR1 MDHEN, CDR2 SYDVKM. The CDR3 region has the DNA TGTGCCAGCAGTTCGACAGGGAACAATCAGCCCCAGCATTTT. This translates into CASSSTGNNQPQHF.

J is TRBJ2-3 and V is TRBV5-4; TRBD2 agrees at 7 bases. The CDR3 length is 17 residues. Germline CDR1 is SGHNT and CDR2 is YYREEE (reference sequence). V lost 4 bases to trimming and J lost 0 bases; unmatched junction nucleotides: 11. The CDR3 sequence: CASSPPVGSGSTDTQYF. The CDR3 region has the DNA TGTGCCAGCAGCCCTCCCGTAGGTAGCGGGAGCACAGATACGCAGTATTTT.

The chain joins TRBV30 to TRBJ1-1, with 9 bases that match TRBD1. The V gene end was trimmed by 7 bases and the J gene end by 5 bases; junction bases not matched to a gene: 8. The germline CDR1 and CDR2 sequences are GTSNPN and SVGIG (reference sequence). This CDR3 has 13 amino acids. This CDR3 is CAFRTGEVTEAFF. As DNA, the CDR3 is TGTGCCTTCAGGACAGGGGAGGTAACTGAAGCTTTCTTT.

The chain employs TRBV28 and TRBJ2-7; 12 nucleotides align to TRBD2. The CDR3 consists of 18 residues. Germline V gene lookup returns CDR1 MDHEN and CDR2 SYDVKM. The J segment lost 3 bases and the V segment lost 6 bases, leaving 15 bases of the junction unmatched. The CDR3 spells CASSPSGRAINDRYEQYF. Here the CDR3 DNA reads TGTGCCAGCAGCCCTAGCGGGAGGGCCATTAATGATCGCTACGAGCAGTACTTC.

The V call is TRBV5-1, the J call TRBJ2-3; possibly TRBD1 for D (6 bases). The CDR3 is 15 residues long. Germline V gene lookup returns CDR1 SGHRS and CDR2 YFSETQ. The germline V and J ends were trimmed by 0 bases and 0 bases, with 8 bases remaining between them. The CDR3 sequence is CASSLGTVSTDTQYF. The CDR3 DNA reads as TGCGCCAGCAGCTTGGGGACAGTGAGCACAGATACGCAGTATTTT. Full variable domain (rest looked up from reference TRBV5-1 and TRBJ2-3): KAGVTQTPRYLIKTRGQQVTLSCSPISGHRSVSWYQQTPGQGLQFLFEYFSETQRNKGNFPGRFSGRQFSNSRSEMNVSTLELGDSALYLCASSLGTVSTDTQYFGPGTRLTVL.